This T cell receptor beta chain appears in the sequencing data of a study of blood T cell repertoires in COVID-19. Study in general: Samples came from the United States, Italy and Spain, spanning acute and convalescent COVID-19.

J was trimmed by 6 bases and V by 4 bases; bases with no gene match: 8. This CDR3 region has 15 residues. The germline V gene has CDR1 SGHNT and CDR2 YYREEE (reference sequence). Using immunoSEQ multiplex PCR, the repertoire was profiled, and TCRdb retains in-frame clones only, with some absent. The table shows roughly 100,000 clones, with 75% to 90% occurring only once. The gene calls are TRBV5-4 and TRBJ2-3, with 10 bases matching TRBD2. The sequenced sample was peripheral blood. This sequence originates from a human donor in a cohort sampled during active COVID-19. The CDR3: CASSPTSGVGDTQYF. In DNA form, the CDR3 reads TGTGCCAGCAGCCCAACTAGCGGGGTTGGGGATACGCAGTATTTT.